These 24 T cell receptor beta chains came from one sample sequenced in a study of cytomegalovirus exposure and HLA in healthy donors. PCR was performed using 60 Vbeta and 13 Jbeta primers. Sequencing used immunoSEQ multiplex PCR; TCRdb keeps in-frame clones, though not all of them. The data show more than 95,000 clones, approximately 80% seen once. Input material: PBMCs. The source of these receptors is a man younger than 45 in good health and CMV-seronegative.

In nucleotides, the CDR3 is TGTGCCCACCGGGAGGCAGGGGGCAATATAGATACGCAGTATTTT. It codes for CAHREAGGNIDTQYF. V gene TRBV10-3 combines with J gene TRBJ2-3; TRBD1 is a possible D gene (8 bases). In germline, CDR1 is ENHRY, CDR2 SYGVKD. The CDR3 has 15 amino acids. V shed 11 bases and J shed 5 bases, with 23 bases lying between them.

This clone was recorded only once. The junction does not match germline at one end; this may be a read error. The chain uses TRBV7-9 and TRBJ2-7; weak D call: TRBD1 (5 bases). This CDR3 spans 12 amino acids. From germline, CDR1 is SEHNR and CDR2 FQNEAQ (reference sequence). Here the CDR3 reads CSSSIDSYEQYF. CDR3 DNA: TGTTCCAGCAGCATCGACAGCTACGAGCAGTACTTC.

The V call is TRBV9, the J call TRBJ2-7, with TRBD1 matching over 8 bases. Germline assignment: CDR1 SGDLS and CDR2 YYNGEE. Unmatched junction bases numbered 9, after V lost 0 bases and J lost 7 bases. This CDR3 has 15 amino acids. CDR3 bases: TGTGCCAGCAGCGTAGCTGGGACAGGAAATGGTGAGCAGTACTTC. This gives the protein CASSVAGTGNGEQYF.

The rearrangement joins TRBV15 to TRBJ1-4; 11 positions match TRBD1. Trimming cost V 1 base and J 3 bases; bases outside gene matches: 4. The length of the CDR3 is 17 residues. Germline V CDR1 and CDR2: LNHNV, YYDKDF (reference sequence). The CDR3 region has the DNA TGTGCCACCAGCAGAGTAGGGACAGGGGGACCTAATGAAAAACTGTTTTTT. The encoded protein is CATSRVGTGGPNEKLFF.

The chain joins TRBV30 to TRBJ1-1; D is ambiguous. V lost 5 bases and J lost 10, with 17 bases in between. Germline CDR1 GTSNPN, CDR2 SVGIG (reference sequence). The length of the CDR3 is 12 residues. CDR3 sequence (DNA): TGTGCCTGGGTGGCTCCCCTCACCAGAGCTTTCTTT. Translating it yields CAWVAPLTRAFF.

This clone showed up just once. The chain links TRBV19 to TRBJ2-7, with a possible D match to TRBD1 (6 bases). Germline assignment: CDR1 LNHDA and CDR2 SQIVND (reference sequence). V was trimmed by 3 bases and J by 3 bases, leaving 15 bases between them. The CDR3 contains 15 residues. CDR3 in amino acids: CASSMGARENYEQYF. The CDR3 DNA follows: TGTGCCAGTAGTATGGGGGCCAGGGAGAACTACGAGCAGTACTTC.

The rearrangement links TRBV7-3 to TRBJ1-1, with TRBD1 matching 7 bases. Trimming at V came to 5 bases and at J to 1 base, leaving 4 bases not matched to a gene. Germline CDR1 and CDR2: SGHTA and FQGTGA. The CDR3 runs 14 residues. The CDR3 bases are TGTGCCAGCAGCCCACAGGGGACGAACACTGAAGCTTTCTTT. Translation: CASSPQGTNTEAFF.

This clone was recorded a few times. V is TRBV6-6 and J is TRBJ1-3, with TRBD1 matching 8 bases. The CDR3 contains 15 residues. J was trimmed by 4 bases and V by 5 bases; bases with no gene match: 7. The V gene's germline CDR1 is MNHNY and CDR2 SVGAGI (reference sequence). This CDR3 is CASSLAGGAGNTIYF. The DNA for the CDR3 is TGTGCCAGCAGTCTGGCAGGGGGCGCCGGAAACACCATATATTTT.

The chain couples TRBV18 to TRBJ1-2, with D maybe TRBD1 (6 bases). The CDR3 is 13 amino acids. CDR1 and CDR2 from the germline V gene are KGHSH and LQKENI. V was clipped by 3 bases and J by 12 bases, with 17 bases between them. The CDR3, as DNA: TGTGCCAGCTCACCTGGGCAGGGGATCCCTAACACCTTC. Translated, it gives CASSPGQGIPNTF.

This clone was counted once. The chain has TRBV27 and TRBJ2-3; 9 bases are shared with TRBD1. There are 18 residues in the CDR3. V lost 4 bases to trimming and J lost 2 bases; unmatched junction nucleotides: 13. Germline V gene lookup returns CDR1 MNHEY and CDR2 SMNVEV (reference sequence). Written as DNA, the CDR3 is TGTGCCAGCAGTTCGCTATCCGGGACAGGGCAGGACACAGATACGCAGTATTTT. It specifies CASSSLSGTGQDTDTQYF.

The V call is TRBV5-1, the J call TRBJ2-5; 7 positions agree with TRBD1. CDR3 size: 15 residues. Unmatched junction bases numbered 12, after V lost 6 bases and J lost 4 bases. The germline V gene has CDR1 SGHRS and CDR2 YFSETQ. This CDR3 reads CASTRTRDSTETQYF. As DNA, the CDR3 is TGCGCCAGCACCCGGACCCGGGACAGCACAGAGACCCAGTACTTC.

This clone showed up just once. The rearrangement joins TRBV18 to TRBJ1-1; D not certain. The CDR3 runs to 15 residues. Trimming left V 0 bases short and J 1 base short, with 9 bases between. Germline-derived CDR1 and CDR2 are KGHSH and LQKENI. This CDR3 is CASSPPVAGNTEAFF. The CDR3 DNA sequence: TGTGCCAGCTCACCACCGGTGGCGGGGAACACTGAAGCTTTCTTT.

The chain joins TRBV30 to TRBJ2-5, with TRBD2 matching 8 bases. The V gene end was trimmed by 5 bases and the J gene end by 4 bases; junction bases not matched to a gene: 12. Germline CDR1 and CDR2: GTSNPN and SVGIG (reference sequence). The CDR3 covers 15 residues. CDR3 sequence (DNA): TGTGCCTGGGGGGGGAGCGGGGGAGGCCTAGAGACCCAGTACTTC. This gives the protein CAWGGSGGGLETQYF. Supplemented by reference TRBV30 and TRBJ2-5, the full variable domain reads SQTIHQWPATLVQPVGSPLSLECTVEGTSNPNLYWYRQAAGRGLQLLFYSVGIGQISSEVPQNLSASRPQDRQFILSSKKLLLSDSGFYLCAWGGSGGGLETQYFGPGTRLLVL.

The chain links TRBV18 to TRBJ2-5; D may be TRBD1 (6 bases). V was shortened by 5 bases and J by 3 bases, with 16 bases between the two germline ends. CDR1 and CDR2 (germline): KGHSH, LQKENI. This CDR3 is 15 amino acids long. The CDR3 spells CASSAVGTSKETQYF. The CDR3 DNA reads as TGTGCCAGCTCAGCCGTCGGGACAAGTAAAGAGACCCAGTACTTC.

The V gene is TRBV14, the J gene TRBJ2-7, with 7 bases aligning to TRBD1. Losses at the gene ends were 4 bases for V and 0 bases for J; bases not matched to a gene: 6. Per germline, CDR1 SGHDN and CDR2 FVKESK. The CDR3 is made up of 15 amino acids. The CDR3 sequence is CASSLAAGGSYEQYF. DNA of the CDR3: TGTGCCAGCAGCCTTGCGGCAGGGGGCTCCTACGAGCAGTACTTC.

The chain has TRBV27 and TRBJ2-7; 9 nucleotides agree with TRBD2. J was trimmed by 2 bases and V by 0 bases; bases with no gene match: 5. CDR1 MNHEY and CDR2 SMNVEV come from the germline V gene (reference sequence). CDR3 size: 16 residues. The CDR3 here is CASSLSSGRSTYEQYF. For the CDR3, the DNA is TGTGCCAGCAGTTTATCAAGCGGGAGGTCCACCTACGAGCAGTACTTC.

As for this clone: This sample includes further DNA sequences coding for the same CDR3. The chain joins TRBV7-2 to TRBJ2-7; 10 nucleotides align to TRBD2. The CDR3 contains 14 residues. CDR1 and CDR2 from the germline V gene are SGHTA and FQGNSA. Trimming removed 6 bases from V and 2 bases from J; junction bases left unmatched: 4. CDR3 in DNA: TGTGCCAGCAGTCGGACTAGCGGAGCCTACGAGCAGTACTTC. Protein: CASSRTSGAYEQYF.

The V call is TRBV11-2, the J call TRBJ1-1; D not resolved. V was pared by 5 bases and J by 5 bases, with 21 bases between. Germline V lookup: CDR1 SGHAT, CDR2 FQNNGV. There are 16 residues in the CDR3. The CDR3 DNA is TGTGCCAGCAGCCTGTGGGTGGAGTCCCCTTCGACTGAAGCTTTCTTT. Translated: CASSLWVESPSTEAFF.

The chain uses TRBV27 and TRBJ2-7; 10 bases agree with TRBD1. The CDR3 consists of 15 residues. With 6 bases clipped from V and 1 base from J, the junction kept 6 bases outside the gene matches. Germline values: CDR1 MNHEY, CDR2 SMNVEV (reference sequence). CDR3 sequence (DNA): TGTGCCAGCAGCCGTGGACAGGGGGAATCCTACGAGCAGTACTTC. This sequence encodes CASSRGQGESYEQYF.

The rearrangement links TRBV10-3 to TRBJ2-7, with 7 bases aligning to TRBD2. With 6 bases clipped from V and 3 bases from J, the junction kept 5 bases outside the gene matches. The CDR3 spans 13 residues. Germline V gene data show CDR1 as ENHRY and CDR2 as SYGVKD. The CDR3 sequence is CAISQAGLYEQYF. In DNA, the CDR3 is TGTGCCATCAGCCAAGCGGGACTCTACGAGCAGTACTTC.

J is TRBJ1-1 and V is TRBV7-2, with 9 bases aligning to TRBD1. Looked up from germline, CDR1 is SGHTA and CDR2 is FQGNSA. This CDR3 region has 15 residues. With V trimmed by 5 bases and J by 3 bases, 7 bases remained unmatched. In DNA form, the CDR3 reads TGTGCCAGCAGCGCTTGGACAGGGGCGGACACTGAAGCTTTCTTT. Translated, it gives CASSAWTGADTEAFF.

The chain carries TRBV5-8 and TRBJ2-1, with 9 bases identical to TRBD2. The CDR3 covers 15 residues. J gave up 9 bases and V 4 bases, and 11 bases lay outside the gene matches. Germline loops: CDR1 SGHTS, CDR2 YDEGEE. The CDR3 sequence is CASSKGGGGASEQFF. The DNA of the CDR3 is TGTGCCAGCAGCAAGGGGGGCGGGGGGGCTTCTGAGCAGTTCTTC.

The CDR3, as DNA: TGTGCCAGCAGTCTACGACGGGGGGAAACGTACAATGAGCAGTTCTTC. It yields the protein CASSLRRGETYNEQFF. This chain connects TRBV27 to TRBJ2-1, with 7 bases matching TRBD2. With V trimmed by 5 bases and J by 4 bases, 11 bases remained unmatched. This CDR3 spans 16 amino acids. The germline V gene encodes CDR1 MNHEY and CDR2 SMNVEV (reference sequence).

There are a few counts of this clone. The chain links TRBV6-6 to TRBJ1-4, with a weak D call TRBD1 (6 bases). Germline CDR1 reads MNHNY; CDR2 reads SVGAGI (reference sequence). V was pared by 4 bases and J by 8 bases, with 14 bases between. The CDR3 is 14 amino acids. In nucleotides, the CDR3 is TGTGCCAGCAGTTTCAGCAGGGGTGGCGAAAAACTGTTTTTT. Protein: CASSFSRGGEKLFF.